Presented here are 27 T cell receptor beta chains from one specimen sequenced in a study of identical twins. TCRdb independently ran MiXCR on the 5' RACE reads; one entry per CDR3 protein. The repertoire holds 640,000 or so distinct CDR3 sequences, with 6.1% as singletons. The sequencing input was naive T cells sorted from blood. The receptors were gathered from a man between 18 and 35 years old in good health.

This clonotype was detected a few times. The chain employs TRBV20-1 and TRBJ1-5, with a possible D match to TRBD1 (5 bases). Trimming removed 6 bases from V and 0 bases from J, with 9 bases in between. Germline CDR1 reads DFQATT; CDR2 reads SNEGSKA (reference sequence). CDR3 length: 13 amino acids. CDR3 sequence (DNA): TGCAGTGCGGGGGGGGGTAGCAATCAGCCCCAGCATTTT. Its protein product is CSAGGGSNQPQHF.

This clonotype was counted at least ten times. This chain joins TRBV6-1 and TRBJ2-3; D perhaps matches TRBD2 (6 bases). Trimming stripped 6 bases from V and 0 bases from J, with 10 bases between. The CDR3 sequence is 14 residues long. The germline V gene has CDR1 MNHNS and CDR2 SASEGT. The CDR3 sequence: CASRNGGSTDTQYF. DNA of the CDR3: TGTGCCAGCAGGAACGGGGGAAGCACAGATACGCAGTATTTT.

The chain has TRBV19 and TRBJ1-2; tentative D call: TRBD1 (6 bases). From germline, CDR1 is LNHDA and CDR2 SQIVND (reference sequence). The CDR3 consists of 14 residues. The V and J ends lost 5 bases and 7 bases respectively, with 17 bases between them. CDR3 nucleotides: TGTGCCAGTAGTTTGGGCCCCGGGGGGCCTGGCTACACCTTC. Its translation is CASSLGPGGPGYTF.

The chain joins TRBV20-1 to TRBJ2-2; 7 bases match TRBD1. The V gene end was trimmed by 3 bases and the J gene end by 2 bases; junction bases not matched to a gene: 12. This CDR3 is built from 17 residues. In germline, CDR1 is DFQATT, CDR2 SNEGSKA (reference sequence). The CDR3 sequence: CSARGLDRISNTGELFF. CDR3 sequence (DNA): TGCAGTGCTAGGGGCCTGGACAGGATTTCTAACACCGGGGAGCTGTTTTTT.

This clonotype has a handful of counts. V gene TRBV6-1 combines with J gene TRBJ2-1; 8 bases align to TRBD2. Germline V gene lookup returns CDR1 MNHNS and CDR2 SASEGT. The J segment lost 7 bases and the V segment lost 5 bases, leaving 13 bases of the junction unmatched. The CDR3 length is 16 residues. The CDR3 sequence is CASSPPASGRSNEQFF. Written as DNA, the CDR3 is TGTGCCAGCAGTCCGCCGGCGAGCGGGAGATCGAATGAGCAGTTCTTC.

The genes are TRBV2 and TRBJ1-5; unclear D gene. Trimming left V 7 bases short and J 0 bases short, with 13 bases between. The CDR3 covers 15 residues. Germline CDR1 reads SNHLY; CDR2 reads FYNNEI. The CDR3 spells CASTTRVYSNQPQHF. DNA of the CDR3: TGTGCCAGCACCACAAGGGTCTATAGCAATCAGCCCCAGCATTTT.

There are a few counts of this clonotype. The V and J genes are TRBV5-1 and TRBJ2-7, with D possibly being TRBD2 (6 bases). With 5 bases removed from V and 12 bases from J, the gap between germline ends came to 21 bases. This CDR3 is 13 amino acids long. Germline loops: CDR1 SGHRS, CDR2 YFSETQ. This CDR3 reads CASSPPEGLYLYF. For the CDR3, the DNA is TGCGCCAGCAGTCCACCGGAGGGACTCTATCTGTACTTC.

The V gene is TRBV7-8, the J gene TRBJ1-6; 7 bases align to TRBD1. The length of the CDR3 is 14 residues. V was clipped by 6 bases and J by 3 bases; unmatched bases: 2. From germline, CDR1 is SGHVS and CDR2 FQNEAQ. This chain's CDR3 is CASRGTDYNSPLHF. The CDR3 DNA is TGTGCCAGCAGAGGGACAGACTATAATTCACCCCTCCACTTT.

The rearrangement uses TRBV5-1 and TRBJ2-3, with D tentatively TRBD1 (6 bases). The CDR3 has 14 amino acids. Trimming took off 5 bases at V and 4 bases at J, with 14 bases between the two ends. CDR1 and CDR2 (germline): SGHRS, YFSETQ. CDR3 in amino acids: CASRGGQGSDTQYF. The CDR3, as DNA: TGCGCCAGCAGAGGGGGTCAGGGATCAGATACGCAGTATTTT.

The chain carries TRBV10-3 and TRBJ2-7, with D possibly matching TRBD2 (7 bases). CDR1 and CDR2 (germline): ENHRY, SYGVKD. V lost 0 bases and J lost 3, with 12 bases in between. This CDR3 comprises 15 residues. CDR3 nucleotide sequence: TGTGCCATCAGTGAGTCTGCGGGGGCTAACTACGAGCAGTACGTC. This gives the protein CAISESAGANYEQYV.

The V and J genes are TRBV11-2 and TRBJ2-5; D is unresolved. The length of the CDR3 is 14 residues. V was pared by 0 bases and J by 4 bases, with 9 bases between. From germline, CDR1 is SGHAT and CDR2 FQNNGV. The CDR3 DNA sequence: TGTGCCAGCAGCTTAGATGGGGTATTAGAGACCCAGTACTTC. This codes for CASSLDGVLETQYF. The full variable domain, completed using reference TRBV11-2 and TRBJ2-5, is EAGVAQSPRYKIIEKRQSVAFWCNPISGHATLYWYQQILGQGPKLLIQFQNNGVVDDSQLPKDRFSAERLKGVDSTLKIQPAKLEDSAVYLCASSLDGVLETQYFGPGTRLLVL.

This clonotype has only a few counts. The V call is TRBV19, the J call TRBJ1-1; maybe TRBD1 (5 bases). Trimming stripped 3 bases from V and 0 bases from J, with 11 bases between. The CDR3 covers 15 residues. Germline V CDR1 and CDR2: LNHDA, SQIVND (reference sequence). This chain's CDR3 is CASSIGPGMNTEAFF. CDR3 DNA: TGTGCCAGTAGTATTGGTCCAGGGATGAACACTGAAGCTTTCTTT.

This clonotype was counted ten times or more. The V call is TRBV12-3 or TRBV12-4, the J call TRBJ1-2; TRBD1 agrees at 12 bases. The length of the CDR3 is 16 residues. Unmatched junction bases numbered 10, after V lost 5 bases and J lost 6 bases. The CDR3 region is CASSPPPGQGANGYTF. DNA for the CDR3: TGTGCCAGCAGTCCTCCTCCGGGACAGGGGGCTAATGGCTACACCTTC.

This clonotype has ten or more counts. This chain joins TRBV5-1 and TRBJ1-4; D not resolved. V was trimmed by 4 bases and J by 0 bases, leaving 16 bases between them. The CDR3 length is 17 residues. Germline CDR1 is SGHRS and CDR2 is YFSETQ. The CDR3 DNA sequence: TGCGCCAGCAGCCTCCGCGGAAACTGGGCAACTAATGAAAAACTGTTTTTT. Residues: CASSLRGNWATNEKLFF.

This clonotype was seen at least ten times. This chain uses TRBV20-1 with TRBJ2-3; D is possibly TRBD1 (5 bases). Germline loops: CDR1 DFQATT, CDR2 SNEGSKA (reference sequence). This CDR3 is 13 amino acids long. Trimming removed 4 bases from V and 2 bases from J, with 10 bases in between. CDR3 in DNA: TGCAGTGCTAAGGGGCTACCCACAGATACGCAGTATTTT. Its protein is CSAKGLPTDTQYF.

The table lists this clonotype with a few counts. The chain employs TRBV11-3 and TRBJ2-2; the D is unclear. Per the germline V gene, CDR1 is SGHNT and CDR2 is YENEEA. V shed 0 bases and J shed 7 bases, with 6 bases lying between them. There are 13 residues in the CDR3. The CDR3 DNA reads TGTGCCAGCAGCTTAGACGAGATCGGGGAGCTGTTTTTT. Translation gives CASSLDEIGELFF.

This clonotype was counted a few times. The chain links TRBV3-1 to TRBJ2-1; D is unresolved. The germline V gene encodes CDR1 LGHDT and CDR2 YNNKEL (reference sequence). The CDR3 covers 14 residues. The V and J ends lost 0 bases and 5 bases respectively, with 8 bases between them. The CDR3 sequence: CASSQDWLNNEQFF. DNA for the CDR3: TGTGCCAGCAGCCAAGATTGGCTTAACAATGAGCAGTTCTTC.

This clonotype appeared many times. This chain uses TRBV5-1 with TRBJ2-3; 7 bases match TRBD1. Per the germline V gene, CDR1 is SGHRS and CDR2 is YFSETQ. Trimming at V came to 4 bases and at J to 5 bases, leaving 7 bases not matched to a gene. The CDR3 has 14 amino acids. Here the CDR3 reads CASSPGTERDTQYF. The CDR3 DNA follows: TGCGCCAGCAGCCCCGGGACAGAAAGAGATACGCAGTATTTT.

The table lists this clonotype with many counts. The V gene is TRBV7-2, the J gene TRBJ2-1; tentatively, D is TRBD1 (6 bases). There are 12 residues in the CDR3. Germline CDR1 and CDR2: SGHTA and FQGNSA. V lost 1 base and J lost 9, with 7 bases in between. DNA for the CDR3: TGTGCCAGCAGCTTAGACAGGGTTGAGCAGTTCTTC. This sequence encodes CASSLDRVEQFF.

This clonotype was observed a handful of times. This chain connects TRBV6-1 to TRBJ2-7; no clear D. Per the germline V gene, CDR1 is MNHNS and CDR2 is SASEGT. This CDR3 has 15 residues. The V end was cut by 5 bases, the J end by 4 bases, with 18 bases between. The CDR3 DNA reads as TGTGCCAGCAGTCCTACCACTACGGACGGTTACGAGCAGTACTTC. This gives the protein CASSPTTTDGYEQYF.

This clonotype was detected a few times. The genes are TRBV5-5 and TRBJ2-7, with TRBD1 matching 10 bases. The CDR3 runs 16 residues. The V segment lost 0 bases and the J segment 5 bases; nucleotides outside the gene matches: 8. From germline, CDR1 is SGHKS and CDR2 YYEKEE (reference sequence). Written as DNA, the CDR3 is TGTGCCAGCAGCTTGGGACCGGGACAGGGGATCCACGAGCAGTACTTC. Translated: CASSLGPGQGIHEQYF.

This clonotype was detected only a few times. The chain links TRBV5-1 to TRBJ1-1; D is ambiguous. Germline CDR1 is SGHRS and CDR2 is YFSETQ. V was cut by 4 bases and J by 1 base, with 14 bases left in between. This CDR3 has 15 residues. The CDR3 region is CASSPRANENTEAFF. CDR3 DNA sequence: TGCGCCAGCAGCCCAAGGGCGAACGAGAACACTGAAGCTTTCTTT.

The CDR3 sequence is CASSFGLAGSEQYF. The CDR3 DNA reads TGTGCCAGCAGCTTTGGGCTAGCGGGATCCGAGCAGTACTTC. The chain joins TRBV7-2 to TRBJ2-7, with 9 bases matching TRBD2. From germline, CDR1 is SGHTA and CDR2 FQGNSA. V lost 3 bases and J lost 6; bases outside the gene matches: 6. CDR3 length: 14 amino acids.

This clonotype was counted a few times. The V gene is TRBV18, the J gene TRBJ2-5; 8 bases agree with TRBD1. Germline lookup yields CDR1 KGHSH and CDR2 LQKENI. The CDR3 length is 16 residues. V lost 3 bases, J lost 1 base, and 7 bases stayed unmatched. The CDR3 region has the DNA TGTGCCAGCTCACCGAGCCAGGGGGCTATCCAAGAGACCCAGTACTTC. It is translated as CASSPSQGAIQETQYF. Variable domain in full (rest from reference TRBV18 and TRBJ2-5): NAGVMQNPRHLVRRRGQEARLRCSPMKGHSHVYWYRQLPEEGLKFMVYLQKENIIDESGMPKERFSAEFPKEGPSILRIQQVVRGDSAAYFCASSPSQGAIQETQYFGPGTRLLVL.

The V gene is TRBV11-2, the J gene TRBJ1-1; TRBD1 agrees at 9 bases. CDR1 is SGHAT, CDR2 FQNNGV, per germline. The CDR3 runs 14 residues. The V and J ends lost 6 bases and 4 bases, in that order; junction bases with no gene match: 6. CDR3 coding DNA: TGTGCCAGCAGGTTACAGGGGGCGACCACTGAAGCTTTCTTT. Its protein product is CASRLQGATTEAFF.

This clonotype was counted ten times or more. The chain is built from TRBV27 and TRBJ2-5; 10 bases agree with TRBD2. Germline CDR1 MNHEY, CDR2 SMNVEV (reference sequence). CDR3 length equals 17 residues. V gave up 5 bases and J gave up 2 bases; unmatched junction bases: 11. In nucleotides, the CDR3 is TGTGCCAGCAGTCCTTCACTAGCGGGACCGCCTCAAGAGACCCAGTACTTC. Translating gives CASSPSLAGPPQETQYF.

At least ten counts were recorded for this clonotype. The gene calls are TRBV27 and TRBJ2-7; 10 nucleotides match TRBD2. Germline values: CDR1 MNHEY, CDR2 SMNVEV (reference sequence). The trim removed 6 bases at V and 7 bases at J, leaving 9 bases unmatched. CDR3 size: 14 residues. The CDR3 sequence is CASSPAGLATEQYV. The CDR3 DNA reads as TGTGCCAGCAGCCCGGCGGGACTAGCGACGGAGCAGTACGTC.